This is a list of T cell receptor beta chains from one sample in a study of T cells in Graves' hyperthyroidism and ophthalmopathy. Via MiXCR, TCRdb re-called the multiplex PCR reads, giving one row per CDR3 protein. This sample carries roughly 500,000 distinct CDR3 sequences, 40% to 50% of them seen once, and the ten largest clones take around 44%. The sample was peripheral blood or thyroid tissue (not recorded which). The receptors were gathered from an adult woman with Graves' disease, either hyperthyroidism or ophthalmopathy (not recorded which). CDR3s include the opening cysteine and the closing phenylalanine or tryptophan. D genes are given only for firm matches. The size field is filled for only some rows; it gives once, few, many or a size class.

V gene,J gene,clone size,D gene,CDR3 DNA,CDR3 protein
TRBV20-1,TRBJ2-5,many,.,TGCAGTGCTAGACCCGGACAGCTCTGGACCCAGTACTTC,CSARPGQLWTQYF
TRBV19,TRBJ2-2,.,TRBD2,TGTGCCAGTAGTATGAACGAGCGGGGTTACACCGGGGAGCTGTTTTTT,CASSMNERGYTGELFF
TRBV7-9,TRBJ2-5,.,TRBD1,TGTGCCAGCAGTTACAGGACAGGGGGATACCAAGAGACCCAGTACTTC,CASSYRTGGYQETQYF
TRBV7-9,TRBJ2-2,.,TRBD2,TGTGCCAGCAGCTCCTCGGGCGGGAGACCCTTCCTCAGGGAGCTGTTTTTT,CASSSSGGRPFLRELFF
TRBV20-1,TRBJ1-6,few,.,TGCAGTGCTAGCGGGGGTGTTAGCTCACCCCTCCACTTT,CSASGGVSSPLHF
TRBV4-1,TRBJ1-1,many,.,TGCGCCAGCAGCCAAGATGTGGGTGAAGCTTTCTTT,CASSQDVGEAFF
TRBV25-1,TRBJ1-2,.,.,TGTGCCAGCAGTAGGGACCCTCCTTCCTATGGCTACACCTTC,CASSRDPPSYGYTF
TRBV6-6,TRBJ1-6,.,TRBD1,TGTGCCAGCAGTGAAAGGGGGCTAGGAGAGACTTCACCCCTCCACTTT,CASSERGLGETSPLHF
TRBV10-3,TRBJ2-3,.,.,TGTGCCATCAGGGGCGCGGATACGCAGTATTTT,CAIRGADTQYF
TRBV7-9,TRBJ2-5,.,.,TGTGCCAGCAGCCCGCAGGATGCTGAGACCCAGTACTTC,CASSPQDAETQYF
TRBV28,TRBJ1-1,.,.,TGTGCCAGCAGTTTGACCCGGCGGAACACTGAAGCTTTCTTT,CASSLTRRNTEAFF
TRBV7-9,TRBJ2-7,.,.,TGTGCCAGCAGCGGCCGGGATGAGTTCTACGAGCAGTACTTC,CASSGRDEFYEQYF
TRBV12-3/TRBV12-4,TRBJ1-5,.,.,TGTGCCAGCAGCGTAGAGGCTACGAATCAGCCCCAGCATTTT,CASSVEATNQPQHF
TRBV11-2,TRBJ2-5,few,.,TGTGCCTCAGCTGGTGGCGAGGAGACCCAGTACTTC,CASAGGEETQYF
TRBV20-1,TRBJ1-5,.,TRBD1,TGCAGTGCGCTACAGGGGAGAGGAAGCAATCAGCCCCAGCATTTT,CSALQGRGSNQPQHF
TRBV15,TRBJ1-5,.,.,TGTGCCACCAGCAGAGATAAGGTAAACTATCAGCCCCAGCATTTT,CATSRDKVNYQPQHF